This TCR beta chain was observed in a study of shared clonotypes between healthy human individuals. Study-wide results and caveats: Of the naive CD4 clonotypes, approximately 5% were shared across several donors. Unshared clonotypes carried lower generation probabilities than those common to all four donors.

Germline V gives CDR1 SGDLS, CDR2 YYNGEE. This CDR3 comprises 14 residues. V was clipped by 0 bases and J by 9 bases, with 13 bases between them. Clones were sequenced by immunoSEQ multiplex PCR, and TCRdb holds only the in-frame ones, with some missing. The sample consists of about 2.4 million clones, approximately 93% of them appearing once. As for this clone: Its antigen is not known.

This receptor was obtained from a man between 18 and 35 years old in good health. Some clones in this sample may be carry-over from other donors' samples. The specimen was naive CD4+ T cells from PBMCs. The subset was: CD45RA+ positively selected. The chain uses TRBV9 and TRBJ2-1; no clear D. In DNA form, the CDR3 reads TGTGCCAGCAGCGTAGATTATAGCTTCGGTGAGCAGTTCTTC. This sequence encodes CASSVDYSFGEQFF.